This TCR beta chain comes out of a study of vaccination effects on CD4 cells after COVID-19. To note about this clone: As yet, its antigen is unknown.

Germline values: CDR1 ENHRY, CDR2 SYGVKD. Trimming removed 8 bases at V and 2 bases at J, with 15 bases between. The CDR3 is made up of 14 amino acids. The study's findings and limits: Late after vaccination, infection- and vaccine-induced clones showed marked clonal contraction. Only 1 of 255 vaccine-induced clones from healthy vaccinees cross-reacted with common cold coronaviruses.

Expansion with viral peptide pools was applied to antigen-specific CD4+ T cells by the ViraFEST assay prior to sequencing. Following an approximately eleven-day culture, CD4+ T cells were purified. Vaccinees lacked prior SARS-CoV-2 infection and tested negative for nucleocapsid antibodies. It was with about 9.3 IU/ml IL-2 and about 10 ug/ml peptides that some 1.9 million PBMC per well were cultured. The repertoire was sequenced with immunoSEQ multiplex PCR; TCRdb's copy has only in-frame clones and lacks some. The table includes over 55,000 clones, 75% detected once. This TCR was recovered from a human donor who received a COVID-19 vaccine. The source material was CD4+ T cells from PBMCs cultured with HCoV-OC43 spike peptides, sampled before COVID-19 vaccination. Subset specified: HCoV-OC43 spike overlapping peptide pool stimulation. The chain combines TRBV10-3 with TRBJ2-5, with D perhaps TRBD2 (5 bases). The CDR3: CAIRGLNDQETQYF. CDR3 nucleotide sequence: TGTGCCATCCGAGGGCTGAACGATCAAGAGACCCAGTACTTC.